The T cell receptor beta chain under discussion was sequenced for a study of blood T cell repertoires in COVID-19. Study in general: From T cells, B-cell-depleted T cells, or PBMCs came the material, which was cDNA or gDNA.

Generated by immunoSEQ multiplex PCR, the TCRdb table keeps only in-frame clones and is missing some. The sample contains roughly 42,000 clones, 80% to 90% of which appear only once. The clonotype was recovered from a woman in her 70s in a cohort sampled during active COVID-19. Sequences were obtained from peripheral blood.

CDR3 DNA: TGTGCCAGCAGTTTCTCGGACAGCGTCAATCAGCCCCAGCATTTT. Protein: CASSFSDSVNQPQHF. The rearrangement joins TRBV28 to TRBJ1-5, with D maybe TRBD1 (6 bases). CDR3 size: 15 residues. Germline CDR1 reads MDHEN; CDR2 reads SYDVKM. V was clipped by 3 bases and J by 3 bases, with 12 bases between them.